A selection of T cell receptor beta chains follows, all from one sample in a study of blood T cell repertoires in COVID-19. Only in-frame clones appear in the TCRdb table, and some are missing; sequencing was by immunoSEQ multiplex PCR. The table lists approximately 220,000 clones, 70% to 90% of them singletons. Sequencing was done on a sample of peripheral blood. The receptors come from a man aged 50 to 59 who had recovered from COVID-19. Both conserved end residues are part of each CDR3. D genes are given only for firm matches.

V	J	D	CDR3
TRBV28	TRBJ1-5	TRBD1	CASRAGGQPQHF
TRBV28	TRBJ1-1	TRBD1	CASSWRDRGLFETEAFF
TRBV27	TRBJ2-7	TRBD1	CASSPTRTGGYYEQYF
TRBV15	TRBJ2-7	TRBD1	CATSRGQGEQRDF
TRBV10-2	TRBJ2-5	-	CASSEWGAGQETQYF
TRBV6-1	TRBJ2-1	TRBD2	CASSEIGLAGREQFF
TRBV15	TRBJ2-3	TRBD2	CATSRSGLAGHTDTQYF
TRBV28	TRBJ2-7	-	CASSPGRLTRYEQYF
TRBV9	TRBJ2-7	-	CASSVGGQNYEQYF
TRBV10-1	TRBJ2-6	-	CASSDSSSGANVLTF
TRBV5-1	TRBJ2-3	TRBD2	CASSLKLAGDWGTDTQYF
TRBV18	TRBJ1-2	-	CASSPRRQGLSYTF
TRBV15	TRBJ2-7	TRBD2	CATSNRGGFAEQYF
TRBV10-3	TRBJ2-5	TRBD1	CAIRAGGNRETQYF
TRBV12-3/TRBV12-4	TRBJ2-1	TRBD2	CASRLAGGREQFF
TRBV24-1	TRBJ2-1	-	CATSDPGPEQFF
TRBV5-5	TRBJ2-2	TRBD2	CASSRTGLAGGPTGELFF
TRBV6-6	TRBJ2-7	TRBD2	CASRLDGRRSYEQYF
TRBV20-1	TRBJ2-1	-	CSASAGKFNEQFF
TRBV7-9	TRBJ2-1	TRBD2	CASSLARETSGSIHEQFF